Each of the 19 T cell receptor beta chains below was sequenced from the same sample in a study of OX40 agonist ivuxolimab in advanced cancers. The assay was immunoSEQ multiplex PCR, and TCRdb's table has in-frame clones only and misses some. Among about 48,000 clones listed, around nine tenths were seen once. The sequenced sample was CD4+ or CD8+ T cells sorted from blood, obtained in a trial of the OX40 agonist ivuxolimab. The receptors stem from an adult with an advanced solid tumor such as melanoma, head and neck, liver or kidney cancer.

The V call is TRBV7-9, the J call TRBJ2-2; D is possibly TRBD1 or TRBD2 (5 bases each). The length of the CDR3 is 19 residues. V lost 3 bases to trimming and J lost 1 base, with 21 bases between them. CDR1 SEHNR and CDR2 FQNEAQ come from the germline V gene (reference sequence). The DNA for the CDR3 is TGTGCCAGCAGCTTGTTCCCAGGGACGGACTCACTGAACACCGGGGAGCTGTTTTTT. It specifies CASSLFPGTDSLNTGELFF.

V usage is TRBV7-8 and J usage is TRBJ2-5, with D perhaps matching TRBD2 (6 bases). TRBJ2-7 matches the DNA end more closely, so the J call is doubtful. Germline CDR1 and CDR2: SGHVS and FQNEAQ. This CDR3 is 11 amino acids long. The CDR3 spells CASSHGGEQYF. The CDR3 nucleotides read TGTGCCAGCAGCCACGGGGGCGAGCAGTACTTC.

The rearrangement links TRBV18 to TRBJ2-5, with 9 bases identical to TRBD1. TRBJ2-7 explains the end of the DNA better; the J call may be wrong. The CDR3 contains 15 residues. In germline, CDR1 is KGHSH, CDR2 LQKENI. CDR3: CASSGGTGNPYEQYF. The CDR3 DNA reads as TGTGCCAGCTCCGGGGGGACAGGGAATCCCTACGAGCAGTACTTC.

The chain employs TRBV15 and TRBJ2-1; D not resolved. With 0 bases removed from V and 0 bases from J, the gap between germline ends came to 9 bases. The CDR3 totals 16 residues. CDR1 and CDR2 (germline): LNHNV, YYDKDF (reference sequence). The DNA of the CDR3 is TGTGCCACCAGCAGAGATGCCTCGAGCTCCTACAATGAGCAGTTCTTC. Translating it yields CATSRDASSSYNEQFF.

The gene calls are TRBV5-6 and TRBJ2-1; D is possibly TRBD1 or TRBD2 (5 bases each). V was shortened by 6 bases and J by 8 bases, with 18 bases between the two germline ends. Germline lookup yields CDR1 SGHDT and CDR2 YYEEEE. CDR3 length: 14 amino acids. The CDR3 DNA reads as TGTGCCAGCACCCCGGGGCTTAACTGGGATGAGCAGTTCTTC. This gives the protein CASTPGLNWDEQFF.

As DNA, the CDR3 is TGTGCCAGCAGCTCATTAGGCGGGGGTCATGAAGCTTTCTTT. Its protein is CASSSLGGGHEAFF. The chain uses TRBV7-2 and TRBJ1-1, with a weak D call TRBD1 (5 bases). In germline, CDR1 is SGHTA, CDR2 FQGNSA. V was trimmed by 4 bases and J by 7 bases, leaving 16 bases between them. This CDR3 has 14 residues.

CDR3 nucleotide sequence: TGTGCCAGCAGTTTCTACCGGGACACCTACAATGAGCAGTTCTTC. Its protein product is CASSFYRDTYNEQFF. This sequence joins TRBV28 and TRBJ2-1; tentatively, D is TRBD1 (6 bases). V lost 3 bases and J lost 2, with 11 bases in between. CDR1 and CDR2 from the germline V gene are MDHEN and SYDVKM. The CDR3 is made up of 15 amino acids.

The rearrangement uses TRBV18 and TRBJ1-2; possible D gene TRBD1, 6 bases. Trimming removed 3 bases at V and 2 bases at J, with 13 bases between. The CDR3 loop spans 15 amino acids. In germline, CDR1 is KGHSH, CDR2 LQKENI. The CDR3 spells CASSPNSGANYGYTF. The CDR3 nucleotides are TGTGCCAGCTCACCTAATTCAGGGGCCAACTATGGCTACACCTTC.

The rearrangement joins TRBV7-9 to TRBJ2-7; the match to TRBD1 covers 8 bases. Germline values: CDR1 SEHNR, CDR2 FQNEAQ (reference sequence). This CDR3 region has 14 residues. With V trimmed by 0 bases and J by 5 bases, 3 bases remained unmatched. The CDR3 here is CASSLAGQGDEQYF. CDR3 DNA: TGTGCCAGCAGCTTAGCAGGACAGGGAGACGAGCAGTACTTC.

The chain links TRBV7-9 to TRBJ2-2; a weak D match, TRBD1 (5 bases). CDR3 size: 13 residues. V dropped 1 base and J dropped 10 bases, with 10 bases sitting between them. Germline values: CDR1 SEHNR, CDR2 FQNEAQ (reference sequence). CDR3 sequence reads: CASSLGAGLELFF. CDR3 coding DNA: TGTGCCAGCAGCTTAGGGGCAGGGTTGGAGCTGTTTTTT.

The gene calls are TRBV9 and TRBJ1-4; D is ambiguous. V was clipped by 0 bases and J by 4 bases, with 7 bases between them. Germline CDR1 SGDLS, CDR2 YYNGEE. The CDR3 consists of 14 residues. For the CDR3, the DNA is TGTGCCAGCAGCGTAGCGGGTAGTAATGAAAAACTGTTTTTT. This sequence encodes CASSVAGSNEKLFF.

This clone occurred a few times. The gene calls are TRBV13 and TRBJ1-3, with D possibly matching TRBD1 (5 bases). With 4 bases removed from V and 0 bases from J, the gap between germline ends came to 10 bases. The CDR3 consists of 15 residues. The V gene's germline CDR1 is PRHDT and CDR2 FYEKMQ (reference sequence). In DNA, the CDR3 is TGTGCCAGCAGCTGCGATGGGGGCTCTGGAAACACCATATATTTT. Translated: CASSCDGGSGNTIYF.

This clone was seen more than once but under ten times. The V and J genes are TRBV5-6 and TRBJ1-5; D gene ambiguous. Germline CDR1 reads SGHDT; CDR2 reads YYEEEE. V was trimmed by 2 bases and J by 5 bases, leaving 5 bases between them. The CDR3 contains 12 residues. CDR3 sequence: CASSLADQPQHF. CDR3 DNA: TGTGCCAGCAGCTTAGCAGATCAGCCCCAGCATTTT.

The chain links TRBV9 to TRBJ2-7; D may be TRBD2 (5 bases). Germline-derived CDR1 and CDR2 are SGDLS and YYNGEE. There are 16 residues in the CDR3. Trimming removed 0 bases from V and 2 bases from J, with 15 bases in between. In DNA, the CDR3 is TGTGCCAGCAGCGTAGGAGGGAAGGGCGCTCCCTACGAGCAGTACTTC. This gives the protein CASSVGGKGAPYEQYF.

This chain links TRBV28 with TRBJ2-7; tentatively, D is TRBD1 (6 bases). Deletions cut 3 bases from V and 5 bases from J, with 14 bases between. The CDR3 contains 14 residues. Germline V gives CDR1 MDHEN, CDR2 SYDVKM. CDR3 sequence: CASSFFGRGNEQYF. Here the CDR3 DNA reads TGTGCCAGCAGTTTTTTCGGCAGGGGCAACGAGCAGTACTTC.

The chain combines TRBV5-1 with TRBJ2-2; D remains ambiguous. The germline V and J ends were trimmed by 1 base and 9 bases, with 4 bases remaining between them. Per the germline V gene, CDR1 is SGHRS and CDR2 is YFSETQ. CDR3 length equals 11 residues. CDR3 amino acids: CASSLSRELFF. The DNA for the CDR3 is TGCGCCAGCAGCTTGTCGAGGGAGCTGTTTTTT.

The chain recombines TRBV13 with TRBJ2-5; 13 bases align to TRBD2. The CDR3 sequence is 16 residues long. J lost 2 bases, V lost 1 base, and 1 base had no gene match. Germline values: CDR1 PRHDT, CDR2 FYEKMQ (reference sequence). CDR3 in amino acids: CASSLAGLAGQETQYF. As DNA, the CDR3 is TGTGCCAGCAGCTTAGCGGGACTAGCGGGGCAAGAGACCCAGTACTTC.

The genes are TRBV19 and TRBJ2-2; the match to TRBD1 covers 7 bases. Per the germline V gene, CDR1 is LNHDA and CDR2 is SQIVND (reference sequence). The CDR3 has 17 residues. After removal of 3 bases from V and 1 base from J, the junction contained 8 bases not matched to a gene. CDR3 DNA: TGTGCCAGTAGTATTCCATCAAGGACAGGGAACACCGGGGAGCTGTTTTTT. As protein: CASSIPSRTGNTGELFF.

CDR3 region: CASKGRVYGYTF. The DNA of the CDR3 is TGTGCCAGCAAAGGCCGGGTCTATGGCTACACCTTC. The rearrangement links TRBV6-1 to TRBJ1-2; no clear D gene. The CDR3 covers 12 residues. The V and J ends lost 7 bases and 4 bases respectively, with 10 bases between them. The V gene's germline CDR1 is MNHNS and CDR2 SASEGT.